The clone carrying this T cell receptor beta chain appeared a few times. What it binds is not known. The sample belongs to a study of cytomegalovirus exposure and HLA in healthy donors. The PCR had 60 Vbeta and 13 Jbeta primers. Assay: immunoSEQ multiplex PCR; the TCRdb copy retains only in-frame clones and omits some. The table lists about 160,000 clones, approximately 73% of them singletons. Study observations and caveats: Cytomegalovirus status was reportedly diagnosed by the classifier with high specificity and sensitivity. Common viral pathogens seemed to be connected with several of the most significant clusters, according to a later analysis.

The germline V gene encodes CDR1 MNHEY and CDR2 SVGAGI. V lost 0 bases, J lost 4 bases, and 9 bases lay in between. This CDR3 is built from 14 residues. The specimen sequenced was PBMCs. The V call is TRBV6-5, the J call TRBJ1-1; D not resolved. This clonotype was sampled from a woman aged 18 to 35 in good health and CMV-seronegative. Here the CDR3 reads CASSYSREATEAFF. The CDR3 DNA follows: TGTGCCAGCAGTTACTCCCGGGAGGCCACTGAAGCTTTCTTT.